The 32 T cell receptor beta chains presented below share a single source sample, sequenced in a study of cytomegalovirus exposure and HLA in healthy donors. The PCR ran on 60 Vbeta and 13 Jbeta primers. Generated by immunoSEQ multiplex PCR, the TCRdb table keeps only in-frame clones and is missing some. The table has 150,000 or so clones, 65% to 80% seen once; the top ten hold around 1.6%. Input material: PBMCs. These TCRs come from a woman aged 25 to 39 in good health and CMV-seronegative.

This clone was counted only a few times. The chain carries TRBV7-2 and TRBJ2-1, with D possibly matching TRBD1 (5 bases). Germline lookup yields CDR1 SGHTA and CDR2 FQGNSA. V lost 7 bases to trimming and J lost 7 bases, with 17 bases between them. The CDR3 totals 14 residues. CDR3 loop: CASKLRRDSNEQFF. CDR3 bases: TGTGCCAGCAAATTACGCAGGGATTCGAATGAGCAGTTCTTC.

The rearrangement joins TRBV11-2 to TRBJ2-5, with 9 bases lining up with TRBD2. CDR1 and CDR2 (germline): SGHAT, FQNNGV. Germline trimming cut 5 bases from V and 5 bases from J; bases unmatched to any gene: 9. This CDR3 has 15 amino acids. CDR3 protein: CASSLIAGEGETQYF. The CDR3 DNA reads TGTGCCAGCAGCCTCATAGCGGGAGAGGGGGAGACCCAGTACTTC. The complete variable domain, with remaining parts taken from reference TRBV11-2 and TRBJ2-5, reads EAGVAQSPRYKIIEKRQSVAFWCNPISGHATLYWYQQILGQGPKLLIQFQNNGVVDDSQLPKDRFSAERLKGVDSTLKIQPAKLEDSAVYLCASSLIAGEGETQYFGPGTRLLVL.

The chain couples TRBV2 to TRBJ2-7; 8 bases match TRBD2. J gave up 0 bases and V 2 bases, and 6 bases lay outside the gene matches. The germline gives CDR1 SNHLY, CDR2 FYNNEI. The CDR3 totals 16 residues. In DNA form, the CDR3 reads TGTGCCAGCAGTGAAAGGGGGGCGGGGGGCTCCTACGAGCAGTACTTC. The encoded protein is CASSERGAGGSYEQYF.

This chain links TRBV4-1 with TRBJ2-7; TRBD2 matches at 7 bases. This CDR3 contains 14 residues. Germline CDR1 reads MGHRA; CDR2 reads YSYEKL. V gave up 2 bases and J gave up 4 bases; unmatched junction bases: 5. The DNA for the CDR3 is TGCGCCAGCAGCCAACAGTGGGGGGGATACGAGCAGTACTTC. Its translation: CASSQQWGGYEQYF.

The CDR3 nucleotides read TGTGCCAGCAGCCAAGTTCGGGGGAGGTCCTCGTCCTACAATGAGCAGTTCTTC. It codes for CASSQVRGRSSSYNEQFF. V and J are TRBV4-2 and TRBJ2-1, with a weak D call TRBD2 (6 bases). Germline CDR1 reads LGHNA; CDR2 reads YNFKEQ. The CDR3 is 18 residues long. V shed 1 base and J shed 1 base, with 17 bases lying between them.

The chain recombines TRBV29-1 with TRBJ1-1; TRBD1 might be the D (6 bases). This CDR3 spans 14 amino acids. V was shortened by 7 bases and J by 1 base, with 16 bases between the two germline ends. Per germline, CDR1 SQVTM and CDR2 ANQGSEA. The CDR3 DNA reads as TGCAGCGGGGGAGAGGGCAGGGGGAACACTGAAGCTTTCTTT. Its translation is CSGGEGRGNTEAFF.

The chain has TRBV29-1 and TRBJ2-6, with D possibly matching TRBD1 (6 bases). The CDR3 has 16 amino acids. Germline V CDR1 and CDR2: SQVTM, ANQGSEA. Trimming stripped 4 bases from V and 0 bases from J, with 13 bases between. The CDR3 DNA reads TGCAGCGTTGGGGCTACAGGGCACTCTGGGGCCAACGTCCTGACTTTC. Translation gives CSVGATGHSGANVLTF.

This clone was picked up one time. The V and J genes are TRBV10-3 and TRBJ1-4; 7 bases align to TRBD1. J lost 8 bases, V lost 6 bases, and 9 bases had no gene match. Per the germline V gene, CDR1 is ENHRY and CDR2 is SYGVKD. The CDR3 runs to 14 residues. CDR3 loop: CAIRNRGSDEKLFF. The CDR3 DNA is TGTGCCATCAGGAACAGGGGATCAGACGAAAAACTGTTTTTT.

The chain uses TRBV27 and TRBJ2-3; D is possibly TRBD2 (5 bases). Trimming cost V 0 bases and J 3 bases, with 13 bases left between them. Germline V gene lookup returns CDR1 MNHEY and CDR2 SMNVEV (reference sequence). The CDR3 extends over 16 amino acids. The CDR3 loop is CASSLSSGGWTDTQYF. Written as DNA, the CDR3 is TGTGCCAGCAGTTTATCGTCTGGAGGTTGGACAGATACGCAGTATTTT.

J is TRBJ1-1 and V is TRBV6-6; D is ambiguous. V dropped 8 bases and J dropped 0 bases, with 13 bases sitting between them. CDR1 is MNHNY, CDR2 SVGAGI, per germline (reference sequence). The CDR3 is 14 residues long. The CDR3 here is CASGQINMNTEAFF. The CDR3 bases are TGTGCCAGCGGCCAAATCAACATGAACACTGAAGCTTTCTTT.

This clone appeared a single time. The gene calls are TRBV5-6 and TRBJ2-1, with 10 bases lining up with TRBD2. Per the germline V gene, CDR1 is SGHDT and CDR2 is YYEEEE. J was trimmed by 6 bases and V by 0 bases; bases with no gene match: 6. CDR3 length: 16 residues. The CDR3 DNA sequence: TGTGCCAGCAGCTTGGCCGGTGGACTAGCGGTCAATGAGCAGTTCTTC. This sequence encodes CASSLAGGLAVNEQFF.

This clone was picked up a small number of times. The rearrangement uses TRBV5-4 and TRBJ1-1, with D perhaps TRBD1 (6 bases). Germline values: CDR1 SGHNT, CDR2 YYREEE (reference sequence). The CDR3 length is 14 residues. Trimming stripped 2 bases from V and 6 bases from J, with 14 bases between. CDR3 residues: CASSFLQGRPEAFF. The CDR3 DNA sequence: TGTGCCAGCAGCTTCTTACAGGGAAGGCCTGAAGCTTTCTTT.

This clone has only one observation. This chain links TRBV5-1 with TRBJ2-2, with TRBD2 identical over 9 bases. This CDR3 has 15 amino acids. The V gene's germline CDR1 is SGHRS and CDR2 YFSETQ. Losses at the gene ends were 4 bases for V and 1 base for J; bases not matched to a gene: 2. This CDR3 is CASSQREENTGELFF. CDR3 nucleotide sequence: TGCGCCAGCAGCCAGCGGGAGGAGAACACCGGGGAGCTGTTTTTT.

This clone was observed a single time. The genes are TRBV7-3 and TRBJ1-2; D is perhaps TRBD1 (5 bases). The CDR3 sequence is 14 residues long. The germline V gene encodes CDR1 SGHTA and CDR2 FQGTGA. The V gene lost 0 bases and the J gene lost 3 bases, with 8 bases spanning the gap. The DNA for the CDR3 is TGTGCCAGCAGCTTAACCCCGGGGGACTATGGCTACACCTTC. This encodes CASSLTPGDYGYTF.

This clone was seen a few times. The chain joins TRBV18 to TRBJ1-1; D not resolved. CDR3 length: 15 amino acids. Deletions cut 8 bases from V and 0 bases from J, with 16 bases between. Germline lookup yields CDR1 KGHSH and CDR2 LQKENI. The CDR3 DNA reads as TGTGCCAGCCTACGGTCAACTGCTCTGAACACTGAAGCTTTCTTT. Translating it yields CASLRSTALNTEAFF.

Of note for this clone: The junction and the germline gene differ at one end; a read error may be behind it. The chain links TRBV7-9 to TRBJ2-1; TRBD2 matches 10 bases. The germline CDR1 and CDR2 sequences are SEHNR and FQNEAQ (reference sequence). This CDR3 is built from 18 residues. CDR3 DNA: TGTTCCAGCAGCTTACCCTTCCGCCTAGCGGGAGTACGCAATGAGCAGTTCTTC. It translates to CSSSLPFRLAGVRNEQFF. The entire variable domain, with the rest obtained from reference TRBV7-9 and TRBJ2-1, is as follows: DTGVSQNPRHKITKRGQNVTFRCDPISEHNRLYWYRQTLGQGPEFLTYFQNEAQLEKSRLLSDRFSAERPKGSFSTLEIQRTEQGDSAMYLCSSSLPFRLAGVRNEQFFGPGTRLTVL.

This sequence joins TRBV4-1 and TRBJ2-1, with D possibly matching TRBD1 (5 bases). Trimming removed 0 bases from V and 0 bases from J, with 6 bases in between. The CDR3 extends over 15 amino acids. Germline values: CDR1 MGHRA, CDR2 YSYEKL. This CDR3 reads CASSQDRGSYNEQFF. The CDR3 region has the DNA TGCGCCAGCAGCCAAGATAGGGGCTCCTACAATGAGCAGTTCTTC.

The chain carries TRBV2 and TRBJ2-5; D remains unclear. The J call may be mistaken, given a closer DNA end match to TRBJ2-7. This CDR3 contains 13 residues. CDR1 and CDR2 (germline): SNHLY, FYNNEI. The CDR3 here is CASSGSPTYEQYF. DNA of the CDR3: TGTGCCAGCAGTGGTTCTCCAACCTACGAGCAGTACTTC.

CDR3 DNA sequence: TGTGCCAGCAGCGGGGGGGGTACAGATACGCAGTATTTT. Protein: CASSGGGTDTQYF. The V gene is TRBV7-2, the J gene TRBJ2-3; 7 positions agree with TRBD2. Trimming at V came to 5 bases and at J to 3 bases, leaving 2 bases not matched to a gene. Germline-derived CDR1 and CDR2 are SGHTA and FQGNSA. The length of the CDR3 is 13 residues.

The rearrangement joins TRBV5-1 to TRBJ2-3; the match to TRBD2 covers 8 bases. Germline V gives CDR1 SGHRS, CDR2 YFSETQ. V dropped 0 bases and J dropped 11; count of bases not matched to a gene: 14. The length of the CDR3 is 16 residues. CDR3 in DNA: TGCGCCAGCAGCTTGGCCGGGGCGGGAGGACCAAGGGAGCAGTATTTT. This translates into CASSLAGAGGPREQYF.

This CDR3 is CASRSPTGRNEQYF. CDR3 coding DNA: TGTGCCAGCAGGTCTCCGACAGGGCGGAACGAGCAGTACTTC. V usage is TRBV6-6 and J usage is TRBJ2-7, with 7 bases lining up with TRBD1. J was trimmed by 5 bases and V by 6 bases; bases with no gene match: 10. The CDR3 loop spans 14 amino acids. Germline CDR1 reads MNHNY; CDR2 reads SVGAGI (reference sequence).

The V gene is TRBV28, the J gene TRBJ1-1, with D possibly TRBD1 on 5 matching bases. Germline V gives CDR1 MDHEN, CDR2 SYDVKM. CDR3 length: 13 amino acids. The V end lost 3 bases, the J end lost 1 base, and 6 bases lay between the germline ends. The CDR3 region has the DNA TGTGCCAGCAGTTTTAGGGGGAACACTGAAGCTTTCTTT. Encoded protein: CASSFRGNTEAFF.

The chain joins TRBV27 to TRBJ1-2; TRBD1 matches 9 bases. V was pared by 5 bases and J by 4 bases, with 5 bases of the junction left unmatched. From germline, CDR1 is MNHEY and CDR2 SMNVEV (reference sequence). The CDR3 runs 14 residues. CDR3 sequence reads: CASSTQTGGYGYTF. The DNA for the CDR3 is TGTGCCAGCAGTACCCAGACAGGGGGCTATGGCTACACCTTC.

In its sample, this clone was seen once. The chain joins TRBV6-5 to TRBJ1-1, with D perhaps TRBD1 (6 bases). CDR1 MNHEY and CDR2 SVGAGI come from the germline V gene. CDR3 length: 14 amino acids. Deletions cut 4 bases from V and 6 bases from J, with 15 bases between. The CDR3 DNA is TGTGCCAGCAGTTTGCTAGGGGGATCGGCTGAAGCTTTCTTT. Its translation: CASSLLGGSAEAFF.

V gene TRBV30 combines with J gene TRBJ1-5, with 10 bases fitting TRBD1. This CDR3 spans 14 amino acids. Trimming took 3 bases from V and 5 from J; bases not matched to a gene: 4. Germline V lookup: CDR1 GTSNPN, CDR2 SVGIG (reference sequence). The CDR3 protein is CAWRRTGGDQPQHF. The CDR3, as DNA: TGTGCCTGGAGGAGGACAGGGGGTGATCAGCCCCAGCATTTT.

V usage is TRBV7-7 and J usage is TRBJ2-5, with 12 bases aligning to TRBD2. Germline values: CDR1 SSHAT, CDR2 FNYEAQ (reference sequence). CDR3 length: 17 residues. Germline trimming cut 1 base from V and 7 bases from J; bases unmatched to any gene: 10. CDR3 residues: CASSLDLTSGSIGTQYF. The CDR3 nucleotides are TGTGCCAGCAGCTTAGATTTGACTAGCGGGAGCATTGGGACCCAGTACTTC.

The chain employs TRBV7-9 and TRBJ2-7; D uncertain. Per germline, CDR1 SEHNR and CDR2 FQNEAQ (reference sequence). This CDR3 contains 11 residues. V shed 5 bases and J shed 3 bases, with 5 bases lying between them. CDR3 nucleotides: TGTGCCAGCAGCCGACTCTACGAGCAGTACTTC. Residues: CASSRLYEQYF. Full variable domain (remainder filled in from reference TRBV7-9 and TRBJ2-7): DTGVSQNPRHKITKRGQNVTFRCDPISEHNRLYWYRQTLGQGPEFLTYFQNEAQLEKSRLLSDRFSAERPKGSFSTLEIQRTEQGDSAMYLCASSRLYEQYFGPGTRLTVT.

The table lists this clone with a few counts. An end of the junction differs from the germline gene, which may be a read error. The V gene is TRBV10-3, the J gene TRBJ2-1, with a weak D call TRBD2 (5 bases). This CDR3 is built from 14 residues. Looked up from germline, CDR1 is ENHRY and CDR2 is SYGVKD. DNA of the CDR3: TGTGCCATCAGGCCCGAGGGAAACTACAATGAGCAGCTCTTC. Amino acids: CAIRPEGNYNEQLF.

V is TRBV13 and J is TRBJ2-5, with D tentatively TRBD2 (7 bases). Trimming removed 5 bases at V and 4 bases at J, with 17 bases between. Germline lookup yields CDR1 PRHDT and CDR2 FYEKMQ (reference sequence). The CDR3 totals 15 residues. DNA for the CDR3: TGTGCCAGCAGCCTTGTCCGGGGGGCCGGAGAGACCCAGTACTTC. This sequence encodes CASSLVRGAGETQYF. The full variable domain, its missing parts supplied by reference TRBV13 and TRBJ2-5, is AAGVIQSPRHLIKEKRETATLKCYPIPRHDTVYWYQQGPGQDPQFLISFYEKMQSDKGSIPDRFSAQQFSDYHSELNMSSLELGDSALYFCASSLVRGAGETQYFGPGTRLLVL.

There are a few counts of this clone. This chain links TRBV6-7 with TRBJ1-2, with D unresolved. TRBV6-7 is an open reading frame whose function is uncertain. V shed 8 bases and J shed 8 bases, with 21 bases lying between them. The CDR3 is 14 residues long. The CDR3 reads CASPPPPRFCGYTF. The CDR3 DNA reads TGTGCCAGCCCACCCCCTCCGCGTTTCTGCGGCTACACCTTC.

The chain employs TRBV4-2 and TRBJ1-1; D might be TRBD1 (6 bases). The germline gives CDR1 LGHNA, CDR2 YNFKEQ. V was clipped by 2 bases and J by 5 bases, with 15 bases between them. This CDR3 contains 15 residues. The CDR3 DNA reads as TGTGCCAGCAGCCAACCCCGGGGAGGGGGGACTGAAGCTTTCTTT. Translating gives CASSQPRGGGTEAFF.

V is TRBV12-5 and J is TRBJ2-7; possibly TRBD2 for D (5 bases). Germline loops: CDR1 LGHNT, CDR2 FRNRAP. V dropped 6 bases and J dropped 5 bases, with 11 bases sitting between them. The length of the CDR3 is 12 residues. The CDR3 DNA reads as TGTGCTAGTGGCACGGACTCACACGAGCAGTACTTC. Encoded protein: CASGTDSHEQYF.